This T cell receptor beta chain was documented in a study of OX40 agonist ivuxolimab in advanced cancers. On the study more broadly: Given to patients was ivuxolimab, an agonistic anti-OX40 (CD134) antibody. Dose-escalation cases comprised hepatocellular carcinoma, melanoma, renal cell or head and neck cancer. Ivuxolimab was administered intravenously to patients at 0.01 to 10 mg/kg every 2 weeks.

The table came from immunoSEQ multiplex PCR; TCRdb's copy has only in-frame clones and leaves some out. The sample lists 35,000 to 50,000 clones; approximately 91% were seen once. Germline assignment: CDR1 SGHAT and CDR2 FQNNGV. V lost 1 base and J 5 bases, leaving 15 bases between the germline ends. This CDR3 has 16 residues. V is TRBV11-2 and J is TRBJ2-4, with a possible D match to TRBD2 (5 bases). This clonotype was obtained from an adult with an advanced solid tumor such as melanoma, head and neck, liver or kidney cancer. The sample here was CD4+ or CD8+ T cells sorted from blood, taken in a trial of the OX40 agonist ivuxolimab. The CDR3 DNA sequence: TGTGCCAGCAGCTTAGTGGGCAGCGGCCCGGAAAACATTCAGTACTTC. Encoded protein: CASSLVGSGPENIQYF.